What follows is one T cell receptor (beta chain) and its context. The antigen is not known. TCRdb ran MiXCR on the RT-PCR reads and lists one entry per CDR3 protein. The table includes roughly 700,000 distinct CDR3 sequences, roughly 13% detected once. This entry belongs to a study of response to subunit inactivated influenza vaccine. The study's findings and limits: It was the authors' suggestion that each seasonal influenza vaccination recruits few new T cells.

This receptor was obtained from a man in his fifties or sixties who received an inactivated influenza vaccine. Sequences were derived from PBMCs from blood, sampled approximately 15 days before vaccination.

CDR3 in DNA: TGTGCCAGCAGCTTAGATGCAGGGGGCGAGCAGTACTTC. Translation gives CASSLDAGGEQYF. The chain recombines TRBV7-9 with TRBJ2-7; the match to TRBD1 covers 7 bases. With 1 base clipped from V and 6 bases from J, the junction kept 3 bases outside the gene matches. The CDR3 loop spans 13 amino acids. From germline, CDR1 is SEHNR and CDR2 FQNEAQ (reference sequence).